This TCR beta chain is from a study of post-analysis software for immune sequencing data (dated by TCRdb to the mid-2010s). In the study overall: Recorded disease courses included relapsing-remitting, secondary progressive and progressive-relapsing multiple sclerosis, with some patients lacking subtype annotation. A subset of samples was prepared in parallel using single-end sample barcoding, then pooled and co-amplified after Illumina adapter ligation. The patient repertoires were set against eleven to twelve previously published healthy control repertoires from donors whose ages ranged from roughly 6 to 26 years. Overall study results and their limits: Significantly higher frequencies in patients than in controls were found for five or six TRBV segments, including TRBV5-6, TRBV5-1 and TRBV20-1. Normalized Chao1 diversity was significantly lower in multiple sclerosis patients than controls, suggesting substantial peripheral T-cell clonal expansion. When samples were clustered directly using the F measure, samples prepared in the same batch co-clustered strongly, which prompted a batch-effect correction. The multiple sclerosis patient group was slightly younger than the control group.

To demonstrate the VDJtools post-analysis software, the study profiled TCR beta repertoires from the peripheral blood of around 13 young patients with multiple sclerosis. The patients with multiple sclerosis were children and adolescents between about 6 and 15 years of age. Note on this clonotype: Its antigen has not been determined. No per-base quality is available; no much larger clone lies one base away.

The germline ends are 10 bases apart after V is trimmed by 0 bases and J by 2 bases. The germline V gene provides CDR1 ENHRY and CDR2 SYGVKD. The CDR3 has 15 amino acids, counting the end cysteine and phenylalanine. Only CDR3 DNA remains: 45 bases, in frame from the first base. Library generation was performed with PCR. TCRdb shows the sequencer as Illumina HiSeq 2500. To reduce PCR and sequencing biases, unique molecular identifiers were built into the TCR beta cDNA libraries. Per 1 to 10 million input T cells, approximately 500,000 cDNA molecules were obtained, such that each molecule approximated one T cell. The same protocol used for the earlier healthy control dataset was applied to prepare and sequence the patient libraries. Within a given batch, samples were prepared together, multiplexed and sequenced on the same HiSeq lane. The authors' analysis ran thus. Raw barcoded reads were processed with MIGEC, and single-read molecular identifier groups were discarded before consensus assembly and CDR3 extraction. VDJtools was used for post-analysis of the clonotype tables, and diversity was normalized by down-sampling every dataset to the size of the smallest sample. In repertoire overlap clustering, CDR3 amino acid sequences, but not nucleotide sequences, were matched to correct batch-related cross-sample contamination. The public reads were reprocessed in TCRdb via fastp at Q25 and MiXCR, keeping in-frame beta chains. Rows with a matching CDR3 protein are joined into one entry that keeps the most common DNA and genes. None of the V and J calls come from the authors' own analysis; TCRdb made them. The sample table holds hundreds of thousands of distinct CDR3 sequences, of which about 40% were seen once. Over 1.5% of the sample is held by the ten biggest clonotypes.

This chain joins TRBV10-3 to TRBJ2-5; the D gene cannot be resolved reliably. The receptor's source is a girl between 10 and 17 years old with multiple sclerosis. What was sequenced was blood. The CDR3 reads as follows: CAISESGLRQETQYF. The DNA is as follows: TGTGCCATCAGTGAGTCGGGGTTGCGGCAAGAGACCCAGTACTTC.